This T cell receptor beta chain was sequenced during a study of CD8+ T cells in alopecia areata. The germline gives CDR1 LNHNV, CDR2 YYDKDF (reference sequence). The CDR3 consists of 19 residues. The V segment lost 0 bases and the J segment 2 bases; nucleotides outside the gene matches: 9. The authors extracted RNA and reverse transcribed it into cDNA as the sequencing template. The protocol was immunoSEQ multiplex PCR, while the TCRdb copy is restricted to in-frame clones and leaves out a portion. The sample lists some 200,000 clones, about 60% occurring once. Regarding treatment: oral pan-JAK inhibitor, 5-10 mg twice daily.

The source is a human donor with alopecia areata. The chain couples TRBV15 to TRBJ2-2; 10 bases line up with TRBD2. The sample consisted of CD4+ T cells sorted from blood, taken at week 4, from a patient treated with tofacitinib. For the CDR3, the DNA is TGTGCCACCAGCAGAGACGGACCTCTAGCGGGGGTAAACACCGGGGAGCTGTTTTTT. It encodes CATSRDGPLAGVNTGELFF. The complete variable domain, with remaining parts taken from reference TRBV15 and TRBJ2-2, reads DAMVIQNPRYQVTQFGKPVTLSCSQTLNHNVMYWYQQKSSQAPKLLFHYYDKDFNNEADTPDNFQSRRPNTSFCFLDIRSPGLGDTAMYLCATSRDGPLAGVNTGELFFGEGSRLTVL.